This TCR beta chain comes out of a study of T cell repertoires in breast cancer. Study-level background: Controls were nine healthy donors.

In the case of this clonotype: The CDR3 ends on some other residue instead of the conserved phenylalanine or tryptophan, so this is likely a read error.

The expanded emulsion RT-PCR method captured paired alpha and beta chains from CD8+ T cells. A second nested PCR with blocking oligonucleotides suppressed unpaired genes. TCRdb independently ran MiXCR on the emulsion pairing reads; one entry per CDR3 protein. Of about 40,000 distinct CDR3 sequences in the sample, about 41% were seen once. V lost 5 bases, J lost 4 bases, and 15 bases lay in between. The germline gives CDR1 MNHEY, CDR2 SVGAGI. The CDR3 extends over 15 amino acids. Sequences were obtained from CD8+ T cells. The rearrangement uses TRBV6-5 and TRBJ2-1, with D perhaps being TRBD1 or TRBD2 (6 bases each). The TCR sequence derives from a pool of human donors with breast cancer or a healthy control (not recorded which). The CDR3 protein is CASSESWGAYNEQFL. DNA for the CDR3: TGTGCCAGCAGTGAATCGTGGGGGGCGTACAATGAGCAGTTCCTC.